Included here is one T cell receptor (beta chain) sequence, with context. This clonotype was seen at least ten times. This receptor's antigen is unknown. It has no much larger one-base neighbor in the sample; base qualities were not kept. Instrument on record: Illumina HiSeq 2500. Quantitative 5'-RACE with molecular barcodes was the method used to prepare the TCR beta libraries. The authors' pipeline ran thus. A new computational method, built on a probabilistic model of VDJ rearrangement, was used to identify disease-linked TCR variants. Through fastp at Q25 and MiXCR, TCRdb rebuilt clones from the public reads, retaining in-frame beta chains. Each record represents a unique CDR3 protein, reported with the most common genes and DNA among its rows. TCRdb, not the authors, supplied the V and J calls. Within this sample are around 130,000 distinct CDR3 sequences, with over 6% of them counted one time only. The ten most abundant clones make up 12% of the sample.

The sample belongs to a study of CD8 T cells in ankylosing spondylitis (TCRdb year 2017). Study-level background: To find TCR variants linked to disease, the study profiled T cell receptor beta repertoires in ankylosing spondylitis patients and healthy donors. Samples of peripheral blood were taken, and for ankylosing spondylitis patients, synovial fluid was collected as well. The full study cohort was made up of roughly 25 ankylosing spondylitis patients and 95 to 130 healthy donors. The study at large found these results: The disease-linked clones were reported as significantly enriched in matched synovial fluid samples from ankylosing spondylitis patients. Some motif variants had previously been reported in the synovial fluid and blood of reactive arthritis patients, which suggests shared mechanisms of disease initiation. Blood from ankylosing spondylitis patients appeared to be characterized by a TCR beta motif made up of under 10 highly homologous amino acid variants. The disease-linked clones had a CD8+ phenotype and were found at relatively low frequencies in peripheral blood.

Trimming accounts for 2 bases at V and 2 bases at J, while the number of junction bases matched to no gene is 6. In the germline V gene, CDR1 corresponds to MGHRA and CDR2 to YSYEKL. Taken from cysteine to phenylalanine, the CDR3 has 17 residues. Only the CDR3 DNA stays, 51 bases, in frame from base 1. This chain is built from TRBV4-1 and TRBJ2-6, with 7 central nucleotides matching TRBD1. Sequencing was carried out using blood, either unsorted or a sorted T cell fraction (not recorded which). This TCR came from a male donor with ankylosing spondylitis or in good health (not recorded which). The CDR3 region reads CASSQLLQGTGANVLTF. The sequenced DNA: TGCGCCAGCAGCCAATTACTACAGGGGACTGGGGCCAACGTCCTGACTTTC.